The 10 T cell receptor beta chains below all came from one sample that was sequenced in a study of T cell responses to AZD1222 COVID-19 vaccine. TCRdb keeps only in-frame clones here, not all; method: immunoSEQ multiplex PCR. The sample holds approximately 100,000 clones, 93% seen once. The specimen was peripheral blood, collected on day 0 of AZD1222 vaccination. Receptors were obtained from an adult in good health.

In its sample, this clone was seen once. The chain links TRBV7-9 to TRBJ2-7; D unresolved. Germline V gene lookup returns CDR1 SEHNR and CDR2 FQNEAQ (reference sequence). The CDR3 is made up of 13 amino acids. V gave up 6 bases and J gave up 2 bases, with 11 bases separating them. The CDR3: CASSRDGAYEQYF. In DNA, the CDR3 is TGTGCCAGCAGTCGTGACGGAGCCTACGAGCAGTACTTC.

The CDR3 DNA follows: TGTGCAAGTCGCTTAGCGTTAGTTCACTATAGCTCCTACAATGAGCAGTTCTTC. Translation: CASRLALVHYSSYNEQFF. The chain couples TRBV12-2 to TRBJ2-1; the table names TRBD2, a call not compared with the DNA. TRBV12-2 is flagged as a pseudogene. The CDR3 runs 18 residues.

The rearrangement joins TRBV10-3 to TRBJ2-7, with D possibly TRBD1 on 6 matching bases. V gave up 6 bases and J gave up 5 bases, with 17 bases separating them. Germline assignment: CDR1 ENHRY and CDR2 SYGVKD. The length of the CDR3 is 14 residues. The CDR3 sequence is CAIRGAGDRHEQYF. CDR3 coding DNA: TGTGCCATCAGGGGGGCCGGAGACCGACACGAGCAGTACTTC.

The chain couples TRBV21-1 to TRBJ2-7; TRBD2, as called in the table, went unchecked against the DNA. TRBV21-1 corresponds to a pseudogene. The CDR3 totals 13 residues. The CDR3 DNA is TGTGCCAGCAGCCCCGCGGGAGTCCGGGAGCAGTACTTC. Translation gives CASSPAGVREQYF.

This clone was seen a single time. This chain joins TRBV19 and TRBJ2-2, with TRBD2 identical over 7 bases. Germline V gene lookup returns CDR1 LNHDA and CDR2 SQIVND (reference sequence). The CDR3 sequence is 15 residues long. J was trimmed by 4 bases and V by 2 bases; bases with no gene match: 4. The CDR3 nucleotides are TGTGCCAGTAGTATATTTGGGAGGGGCACCGGGGAGCTGTTTTTT. As protein: CASSIFGRGTGELFF.

The chain couples TRBV7-9 to TRBJ1-5; TRBD1 agrees at 8 bases. This CDR3 is 13 amino acids long. Germline trimming cut 5 bases from V and 7 bases from J; bases unmatched to any gene: 4. Germline loops: CDR1 SEHNR, CDR2 FQNEAQ (reference sequence). The CDR3, as DNA: TGTGCCAGCAGCCTACAGGGGGAACAGCCCCAGCATTTT. Its protein product is CASSLQGEQPQHF. Based on the CDR3 plus reference TRBV7-9 and TRBJ1-5, the full variable domain is DTGVSQNPRHKITKRGQNVTFRCDPISEHNRLYWYRQTLGQGPEFLTYFQNEAQLEKSRLLSDRFSAERPKGSFSTLEIQRTEQGDSAMYLCASSLQGEQPQHFGDGTRLSIL.

J is TRBJ2-2 and V is TRBV5-1; 10 bases are a match to TRBD1. CDR3 length equals 15 residues. Losses at the gene ends were 3 bases for V and 5 bases for J; bases not matched to a gene: 4. Germline CDR1 is SGHRS and CDR2 is YFSETQ. The CDR3 coding sequence is TGCGCCAGCAGCTCAACGGGACAGGGGACCGGGGAGCTGTTTTTT. Protein sequence: CASSSTGQGTGELFF.

The chain uses TRBV6-5 and TRBJ1-2; D might be TRBD1 (6 bases). The length of the CDR3 is 14 residues. Germline V CDR1 and CDR2: MNHEY, SVGAGI. The V end was cut by 8 bases, the J end by 6 bases, with 19 bases between. CDR3 DNA sequence: TGTGCCAGCGGGAGATTACGGGGGCCGGATGGCTACACCTTC. Translated, it gives CASGRLRGPDGYTF.

The chain carries TRBV27 and TRBJ2-1; possibly TRBD1 for D (6 bases). V gave up 2 bases and J gave up 8 bases, with 16 bases separating them. CDR3 length: 15 residues. The V gene's germline CDR1 is MNHEY and CDR2 SMNVEV (reference sequence). CDR3 in amino acids: CASSLPGKGVDEQFF. Written as DNA, the CDR3 is TGTGCCAGCAGTTTACCCGGGAAGGGGGTCGATGAGCAGTTCTTC.

This clone was observed once. The chain recombines TRBV7-9 with TRBJ2-3, with 7 bases aligning to TRBD1. Germline CDR1 SEHNR, CDR2 FQNEAQ (reference sequence). CDR3 size: 14 residues. V was clipped by 5 bases and J by 5 bases; unmatched bases: 7. CDR3 sequence reads: CASSLPDRRDTQYF. The CDR3 nucleotides are TGTGCCAGCAGCCTCCCGGACAGGCGAGATACGCAGTATTTT.